A single sample gave rise to the 5 T cell receptor beta chains below, sequenced in a study of blood T cell repertoires in COVID-19. Sequencing used immunoSEQ multiplex PCR; TCRdb keeps in-frame clones, though not all of them. This sample has 270,000 or so clones; around 82% occur once, and the top ten carry around 3.2%. Source material: peripheral blood. These receptors originate from a woman aged 18-35 years with acute or convalescent COVID-19.

The chain combines TRBV30 with TRBJ1-2; TRBD1 agrees at 8 bases. This CDR3 has 14 amino acids. CDR1 GTSNPN and CDR2 SVGIG come from the germline V gene (reference sequence). The ends lost 1 base at V and 4 bases at J; junction bases unmatched: 5. The chain's CDR3 is CAWSATTGGYGYTF. CDR3 in DNA: TGTGCCTGGAGTGCGACTACAGGGGGCTATGGCTACACCTTC. The whole variable domain, filled in from reference TRBV30 and TRBJ1-2, reads SQTIHQWPATLVQPVGSPLSLECTVEGTSNPNLYWYRQAAGRGLQLLFYSVGIGQISSEVPQNLSASRPQDRQFILSSKKLLLSDSGFYLCAWSATTGGYGYTFGSGTRLTVV.

Here the CDR3 DNA reads TGTGCCTGGAGTCTGTCAGGGACTTTCTATGGCTACACCTTC. Encoded protein: CAWSLSGTFYGYTF. The chain has TRBV30 and TRBJ1-2; D is perhaps TRBD1 (5 bases). Trimming removed 2 bases at V and 4 bases at J, with 14 bases between. This CDR3 is 14 amino acids long. CDR1 is GTSNPN and CDR2 is SVGIG in the germline V gene (reference sequence).

The chain couples TRBV7-2 to TRBJ2-7, with D maybe TRBD1 (6 bases). Germline CDR1 is SGHTA and CDR2 is FQGNSA. V lost 2 bases to trimming and J lost 7 bases, with 15 bases between them. This CDR3 spans 14 amino acids. The CDR3 bases are TGTGCCAGCAGCTTATCGGTGTTAAGGGGGGAGCAGTACTTC. Translation gives CASSLSVLRGEQYF.

The V gene is TRBV12-5, the J gene TRBJ2-7; 7 bases are shared with TRBD2. The V gene end was trimmed by 2 bases and the J gene end by 2 bases; junction bases not matched to a gene: 6. The CDR3 is made up of 15 amino acids. Germline assignment: CDR1 LGHNT and CDR2 FRNRAP. For the CDR3, the DNA is TGTGCTAGTGGTTTGTCGTCGGGAGGAGCCTACGAGCAGTACTTC. It is translated as CASGLSSGGAYEQYF.

DNA of the CDR3: TGCAGCGCTGCGGACAGGGTGGGTGAGACCCAGTACTTC. Protein: CSAADRVGETQYF. The rearrangement links TRBV29-1 to TRBJ2-5, with 8 bases aligning to TRBD1. Germline V gene sequence: CDR1 SQVTM, CDR2 ANQGSEA. With V trimmed by 7 bases and J by 5 bases, 9 bases remained unmatched. The CDR3 consists of 13 residues.